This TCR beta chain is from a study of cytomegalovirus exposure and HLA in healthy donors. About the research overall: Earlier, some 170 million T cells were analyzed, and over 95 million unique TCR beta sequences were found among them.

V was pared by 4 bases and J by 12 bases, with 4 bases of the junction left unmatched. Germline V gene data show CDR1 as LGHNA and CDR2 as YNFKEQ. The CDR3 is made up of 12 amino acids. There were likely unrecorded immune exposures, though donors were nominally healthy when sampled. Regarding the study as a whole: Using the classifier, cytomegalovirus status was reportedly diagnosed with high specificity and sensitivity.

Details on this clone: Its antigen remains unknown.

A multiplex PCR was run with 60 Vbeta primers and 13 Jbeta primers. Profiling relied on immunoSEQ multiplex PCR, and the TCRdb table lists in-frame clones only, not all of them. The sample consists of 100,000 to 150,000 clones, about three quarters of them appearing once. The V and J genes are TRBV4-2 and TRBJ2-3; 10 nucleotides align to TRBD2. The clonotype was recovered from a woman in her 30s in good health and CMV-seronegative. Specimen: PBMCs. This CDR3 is CASSPGLAVQYF. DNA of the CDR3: TGTGCCAGCAGCCCCGGACTAGCGGTTCAGTATTTT.